This T cell receptor beta chain was observed in a study of neoadjuvant anti-PD-1 for oral cavity cancer. CDR1 and CDR2 (germline): MNHNY, SVGAGI (reference sequence). With 2 bases clipped from V and 5 bases from J, the junction kept 5 bases outside the gene matches. This CDR3 is 14 amino acids long. As to time point: after neoadjuvant nivolumab, at surgical resection. These newly diagnosed stage II-IVA oral cavity squamous cell carcinoma patients had no prior systemic or radiation treatment. Clones were sequenced by immunoSEQ multiplex PCR, and TCRdb holds only the in-frame ones, with some missing. Of about 15,000 clones listed, 40% are singletons.

This TCR derives from a person aged 35-79 years with oral cavity squamous cell carcinoma. This sequence joins TRBV6-6 and TRBJ2-7, with 8 nucleotides matching TRBD1. The source material was tumor tissue, sampled after nivolumab (anti-PD-1) treatment. Here the CDR3 reads CASSYTTGDNEQYF. CDR3 DNA: TGTGCCAGCAGTTACACGACAGGGGACAACGAGCAGTACTTC.